The rows below give T cell receptor beta chains drawn from one sample of a study of identical twins. One entry per CDR3 protein, called by TCRdb with MiXCR from the 5' RACE reads. Here the sample spans about 240,000 distinct CDR3 sequences, about 10% being singletons. The sequencing input was memory T cells sorted from blood. Source of these receptors: a man aged 50 to 59 in good health. CDR3s include the opening cysteine and the closing phenylalanine or tryptophan. Fields, in order: clone size, J gene, V gene, D gene, CDR3 DNA, CDR3 protein. The D gene is left open where the match is weak. Rows may omit the clone size; those that give it use once, few, many or a size class.

clone size: few; J gene: TRBJ1-6; V gene: TRBV10-3; D gene: TRBD1; CDR3 DNA: TGTGCCATCAGTGAACAGACAGGGCTCAATTCACCCCTCCACTTT; CDR3 protein: CAISEQTGLNSPLHF
clone size: few; J gene: TRBJ2-2; V gene: TRBV5-1; D gene: -; CDR3 DNA: TGCGCCAGCAGCCCTAGGGGAGAATCCACCGGGGAGCTGTTTTTT; CDR3 protein: CASSPRGESTGELFF
clone size: many; J gene: TRBJ2-1; V gene: TRBV9; D gene: -; CDR3 DNA: TGTGCCAGCAGCGTAGACGTCAGCCCCAATGAGCAGTTCTTC; CDR3 protein: CASSVDVSPNEQFF
clone size: -; J gene: TRBJ1-5; V gene: TRBV19; D gene: -; CDR3 DNA: TGTGCCAGTAGTTCCTCCGGTGGTGGCAATCAGCCCCAGCATTTT; CDR3 protein: CASSSSGGGNQPQHF
clone size: few; J gene: TRBJ2-1; V gene: TRBV23-1; D gene: TRBD1; CDR3 DNA: TGCGCCAGCACCCCCCAGGGACAGGGGGAGGACAATGAGCAGTTCTTC; CDR3 protein: CASTPQGQGEDNEQFF
clone size: -; J gene: TRBJ2-7; V gene: TRBV27; D gene: -; CDR3 DNA: TGTGCCAGCCGGGACTTCTCTCCACTTTCCTGGTACTTC; CDR3 protein: CASRDFSPLSWYF
clone size: few; J gene: TRBJ2-3; V gene: TRBV5-1; D gene: TRBD1; CDR3 DNA: TGCGCCAGCAGCTTTATGACCGGACAGGGGTTGACAGATACGCAGTATTTT; CDR3 protein: CASSFMTGQGLTDTQYF
clone size: -; J gene: TRBJ2-3; V gene: TRBV11-1; D gene: TRBD2; CDR3 DNA: TGTGCCAGCAACCAAATCCTCTTGGGGTCTAGCGGAATTAGCACAGATACGCAGTATTTT; CDR3 protein: CASNQILLGSSGISTDTQYF
clone size: many; J gene: TRBJ2-7; V gene: TRBV12-3/TRBV12-4; D gene: TRBD1; CDR3 DNA: TGTGCCAGCAGGCCAAAAACAGGGGGCGGCTCCTACGAGCAGTACTTC; CDR3 protein: CASRPKTGGGSYEQYF
clone size: few; J gene: TRBJ2-1; V gene: TRBV28; D gene: -; CDR3 DNA: TGTGCCAGCAGTTTAATGGAGGGGGTCAATGAGCAGTTCTTC; CDR3 protein: CASSLMEGVNEQFF
clone size: -; J gene: TRBJ1-2; V gene: TRBV27; D gene: -; CDR3 DNA: TGTGCCAGCAGTTTAGTTGGGGAAGAGCCTTACTATGGCTACACCTTC; CDR3 protein: CASSLVGEEPYYGYTF
clone size: -; J gene: TRBJ2-3; V gene: TRBV7-2; D gene: -; CDR3 DNA: TGTGCCAGCAGCCCTCGAAGGCGGGGATCGGGGGCAGATACGCAGTATTTT; CDR3 protein: CASSPRRRGSGADTQYF
clone size: many; J gene: TRBJ2-3; V gene: TRBV7-2; D gene: TRBD2; CDR3 DNA: TGTGCCAGCAGCTTCCTCAGTGGCGGGAGGGGAGATACGCAGTATTTT; CDR3 protein: CASSFLSGGRGDTQYF
clone size: once; J gene: TRBJ2-2; V gene: TRBV28; D gene: -; CDR3 DNA: TGTGCCAGCAGCTCACTGTATAGTATTAACACCGGGGAGCTGTTTTTT; CDR3 protein: CASSSLYSINTGELFF
clone size: few; J gene: TRBJ2-1; V gene: TRBV6-1; D gene: -; CDR3 DNA: TGTGCCAGCAGTGCCCTTTGGCGTAGCTCCTACAATGAGCAGTTCTTC; CDR3 protein: CASSALWRSSYNEQFF
clone size: many; J gene: TRBJ2-1; V gene: TRBV4-2; D gene: -; CDR3 DNA: TGTGCCAGCAGCCAACATACGGGAGTCTCCTACAATGAGCAGTTCTTC; CDR3 protein: CASSQHTGVSYNEQFF
clone size: many; J gene: TRBJ2-2; V gene: TRBV6-5; D gene: TRBD2; CDR3 DNA: TGTGCCAGCAGTTTCGGGGGGGAGGCCGGGGAGCTGTTTTTT; CDR3 protein: CASSFGGEAGELFF
clone size: few; J gene: TRBJ2-2; V gene: TRBV9; D gene: -; CDR3 DNA: TGTGCCAGCAGCGTAGGCCCCGGTTTAAGCACCGGGGAGCTGTTTTTT; CDR3 protein: CASSVGPGLSTGELFF
clone size: -; J gene: TRBJ1-1; V gene: TRBV20-1; D gene: -; CDR3 DNA: TGCAGTGCTAGAGGTCCCAGGAAGGGCACTGAAGCTTTCTTT; CDR3 protein: CSARGPRKGTEAFF
clone size: many; J gene: TRBJ1-2; V gene: TRBV2; D gene: -; CDR3 DNA: TGTGCCAGCAGTGATATTACAGGGACCTATGGCTACACCTTC; CDR3 protein: CASSDITGTYGYTF
clone size: many; J gene: TRBJ1-1; V gene: TRBV20-1; D gene: TRBD1; CDR3 DNA: TGCAGTGCTTCACGGGACAGCTCGAACACTGAAGCTTTCTTT; CDR3 protein: CSASRDSSNTEAFF
clone size: many; J gene: TRBJ2-2; V gene: TRBV30; D gene: -; CDR3 DNA: TGTGCCTGGAGGGCAGGCACACTCACCGGGGAGCTGTTTTTT; CDR3 protein: CAWRAGTLTGELFF
clone size: many; J gene: TRBJ2-3; V gene: TRBV24-1; D gene: TRBD1; CDR3 DNA: TGTGCCACCAGTGATCCGCGGGGACAGGGTGCAGATACGCAGTATTTT; CDR3 protein: CATSDPRGQGADTQYF
clone size: -; J gene: TRBJ1-4; V gene: TRBV20-1; D gene: -; CDR3 DNA: TGCAGTGCTAGAGATCTTCCGGGACGTTCTAATGAAAAACTGTTTTTT; CDR3 protein: CSARDLPGRSNEKLFF
clone size: -; J gene: TRBJ1-1; V gene: TRBV20-1; D gene: TRBD1; CDR3 DNA: TGCAGTGCTGGACAGGGGGCCCACACTGAAGCTTTCTTT; CDR3 protein: CSAGQGAHTEAFF
clone size: few; J gene: TRBJ2-2; V gene: TRBV28; D gene: TRBD2; CDR3 DNA: TGTGCCAGCACCTGGGGTAGCGGGGGCATTCCGAACACCGGGGAGCTGTTTTTT; CDR3 protein: CASTWGSGGIPNTGELFF
clone size: many; J gene: TRBJ2-1; V gene: TRBV5-5; D gene: -; CDR3 DNA: TGTGCCAGCAGCTTGTGGGAGAGGGAGCAGTTCTTC; CDR3 protein: CASSLWEREQFF
clone size: few; J gene: TRBJ2-7; V gene: TRBV10-1; D gene: TRBD1; CDR3 DNA: TGCGCCAGCAGTGAGTCGATTGGGACAGGCCACGAGCAGTACTTC; CDR3 protein: CASSESIGTGHEQYF
clone size: few; J gene: TRBJ2-3; V gene: TRBV6-1; D gene: -; CDR3 DNA: TGTGCCAGCAGGGCCCGTCCGGACATCGGCACAGATACGCAGTATTTT; CDR3 protein: CASRARPDIGTDTQYF
clone size: few; J gene: TRBJ2-5; V gene: TRBV20-1; D gene: -; CDR3 DNA: TGCAGTGCTAGAGTGGGCAGAAAAGAGACCCAGTACTTC; CDR3 protein: CSARVGRKETQYF
clone size: many; J gene: TRBJ2-7; V gene: TRBV7-2; D gene: -; CDR3 DNA: TGTGCCAGCAGCTTTACACAGGGAGCCTACGAGCAGTACTTC; CDR3 protein: CASSFTQGAYEQYF
clone size: -; J gene: TRBJ1-1; V gene: TRBV6-2/TRBV6-3; D gene: -; CDR3 DNA: TGTGCCAGCAGTTCTCATAGTATGAACACTGAAGCTTTCTTT; CDR3 protein: CASSSHSMNTEAFF
clone size: many; J gene: TRBJ2-1; V gene: TRBV20-1; D gene: -; CDR3 DNA: TGCAGTGCTAGCGGGGGCCTGAGCTCCTACAATGAGCAGTTCTTC; CDR3 protein: CSASGGLSSYNEQFF
clone size: many; J gene: TRBJ2-1; V gene: TRBV5-1; D gene: -; CDR3 DNA: TGCGCCAGCAGCCGTGAGGTAGCCCAGACCTACAATGAGCAGTTCTTC; CDR3 protein: CASSREVAQTYNEQFF
clone size: many; J gene: TRBJ2-5; V gene: TRBV15; D gene: -; CDR3 DNA: TGTGCCACCAGCAGAGAGGACGGTCAAGAGACCCAGTACTTC; CDR3 protein: CATSREDGQETQYF
clone size: many; J gene: TRBJ2-1; V gene: TRBV6-2/TRBV6-3; D gene: -; CDR3 DNA: TGTGCCAGCTCCCCCTTTGGGGGGCGTTTAATCAATCATGAGCAGTTCTTC; CDR3 protein: CASSPFGGRLINHEQFF
clone size: many; J gene: TRBJ2-7; V gene: TRBV5-6; D gene: TRBD1; CDR3 DNA: TGTGCCAGCAGACCCTCGGGGAGACAGGGCTCCTACGAGCAGTACTTC; CDR3 protein: CASRPSGRQGSYEQYF
clone size: many; J gene: TRBJ2-7; V gene: TRBV20-1; D gene: -; CDR3 DNA: TGCAGTGCTAGAGATTTCAGGGACACTTCCTACGAGCAGTACTTC; CDR3 protein: CSARDFRDTSYEQYF
clone size: few; J gene: TRBJ2-7; V gene: TRBV5-6; D gene: -; CDR3 DNA: TGTGCCAGCAGCTTGGTGGGGGGCAGCTCCTACGAGCAGTACTTC; CDR3 protein: CASSLVGGSSYEQYF
clone size: -; J gene: TRBJ2-1; V gene: TRBV28; D gene: -; CDR3 DNA: TGTGCCAGCAGTTTATTAATCCCGGATAATATCGATGAGCAGTTCTTC; CDR3 protein: CASSLLIPDNIDEQFF
clone size: many; J gene: TRBJ1-2; V gene: TRBV7-9; D gene: -; CDR3 DNA: TGTGCCAGCAGCTTAGCGCTTGGGGACGGCTACACCTTC; CDR3 protein: CASSLALGDGYTF